The rows below give T cell receptor beta chains drawn from one sample of a study of Graves' ophthalmopathy and Graves' hyperthyroidism. TCRdb re-called the multiplex PCR reads through MiXCR, storing one row per CDR3 protein. The table has 400,000 or so distinct CDR3 sequences, roughly 14% seen once; the top ten hold 7%. The source material was peripheral blood. These receptors all come from a woman aged 18 to 35 with stable Graves' hyperthyroidism. The CDR3 runs from the conserved cysteine through the conserved F or W. Each record gives: clone size, V gene, D gene, J gene, CDR3 protein, CDR3 DNA. The D gene is left open where the match is weak. Part of the rows lack a size; the others show once, few, many or a class for expanded clones.

clone size: many; V gene: TRBV13; D gene: NA; J gene: TRBJ2-7; CDR3 protein: CASSSSTGYEQYF; CDR3 DNA: TGTGCCAGCAGCTCCTCGACAGGCTACGAGCAGTACTTC
clone size: NA; V gene: TRBV27; D gene: NA; J gene: TRBJ1-1; CDR3 protein: CASSRREDTEAFF; CDR3 DNA: TGTGCCAGCAGTCGAAGGGAGGACACTGAGGCTTTCTTT
clone size: NA; V gene: TRBV12-3/TRBV12-4; D gene: NA; J gene: TRBJ2-7; CDR3 protein: CASSLSGMGQPYEQYF; CDR3 DNA: TGTGCCAGCAGTTTAAGCGGAATGGGGCAGCCCTACGAGCAGTACTTC
clone size: many; V gene: TRBV11-2; D gene: NA; J gene: TRBJ2-5; CDR3 protein: CASSRREVGTQYF; CDR3 DNA: TGTGCCAGCAGCCGGAGGGAAGTAGGGACCCAGTACTTC
clone size: many; V gene: TRBV15; D gene: TRBD2; J gene: TRBJ2-7; CDR3 protein: CATSRRTSGGDEQYF; CDR3 DNA: TGTGCCACCAGCCGCCGGACTAGCGGGGGGGACGAGCAGTACTTC
clone size: NA; V gene: TRBV7-2; D gene: NA; J gene: TRBJ2-3; CDR3 protein: CASSLARDTQYF; CDR3 DNA: TGTGCCAGCAGCCTAGCCCGAGATACGCAGTATTTT
clone size: many; V gene: TRBV6-1; D gene: TRBD1; J gene: TRBJ1-6; CDR3 protein: CASSMTGAGNSPLHF; CDR3 DNA: TGTGCCAGCAGTATGACAGGGGCTGGCAATTCACCCCTCCACTTT
clone size: many; V gene: TRBV10-1; D gene: NA; J gene: TRBJ1-1; CDR3 protein: CAIPYGGTEAFF; CDR3 DNA: TGCGCCATCCCCTATGGGGGAACTGAAGCTTTCTTT
clone size: many; V gene: TRBV15; D gene: TRBD1; J gene: TRBJ2-7; CDR3 protein: CATSVDRGLHEQYF; CDR3 DNA: TGTGCCACCAGCGTTGACAGGGGGCTCCACGAGCAGTACTTC
clone size: many; V gene: TRBV12-3/TRBV12-4; D gene: NA; J gene: TRBJ1-2; CDR3 protein: CASTKGLRVSYTF; CDR3 DNA: TGTGCCAGCACCAAGGGACTTCGAGTTAGCTACACCTTC
clone size: many; V gene: TRBV12-3/TRBV12-4; D gene: NA; J gene: TRBJ1-5; CDR3 protein: CASSLSGDHQPQHF; CDR3 DNA: TGTGCCAGCAGTTTATCAGGGGACCATCAGCCCCAGCATTTT
clone size: few; V gene: TRBV19; D gene: NA; J gene: TRBJ1-5; CDR3 protein: CASSIDGSQNQPQHF; CDR3 DNA: TGTGCCAGTAGTATAGACGGGAGTCAAAATCAGCCCCAGCATTTT
clone size: few; V gene: TRBV7-8; D gene: NA; J gene: TRBJ2-2; CDR3 protein: CASSPRGQHTGELFF; CDR3 DNA: TGTGCCAGCAGCCCTAGAGGCCAGCACACCGGGGAGCTGTTTTTT
clone size: many; V gene: TRBV24-1; D gene: NA; J gene: TRBJ1-2; CDR3 protein: CATSKQGYGYTF; CDR3 DNA: TGTGCCACCAGTAAACAGGGTTATGGCTACACCTTC
clone size: few; V gene: TRBV7-9; D gene: NA; J gene: TRBJ1-1; CDR3 protein: CASSWGELGTEAFF; CDR3 DNA: TGTGCCAGCAGCTGGGGGGAGTTAGGGACTGAAGCTTTCTTT
clone size: many; V gene: TRBV12-3/TRBV12-4; D gene: NA; J gene: TRBJ1-1; CDR3 protein: CASSLTLTGPRGTEAFF; CDR3 DNA: TGTGCCAGCAGCCTTACATTGACGGGTCCTAGAGGCACTGAAGCTTTCTTT
clone size: many; V gene: TRBV11-2; D gene: NA; J gene: TRBJ1-5; CDR3 protein: CASSLGVQGFQPQHF; CDR3 DNA: TGTGCCAGCAGCTTAGGCGTCCAGGGTTTTCAGCCCCAGCATTTT
clone size: many; V gene: TRBV5-1; D gene: NA; J gene: TRBJ1-1; CDR3 protein: CASRARADGGFLNTEAFF; CDR3 DNA: TGCGCCAGCAGGGCCCGTGCCGACGGGGGGTTTTTGAACACTGAAGCTTTCTTT
clone size: many; V gene: TRBV10-3; D gene: NA; J gene: TRBJ2-6; CDR3 protein: CAISEGVGANVLTF; CDR3 DNA: TGTGCCATCAGTGAGGGGGTCGGGGCCAACGTCCTGACTTTC
clone size: many; V gene: TRBV27; D gene: NA; J gene: TRBJ1-2; CDR3 protein: CASSLTGRIYGYTF; CDR3 DNA: TGTGCCAGCAGTCTCACAGGGCGGATCTATGGCTACACCTTC
clone size: many; V gene: TRBV6-5; D gene: TRBD1; J gene: TRBJ1-2; CDR3 protein: CASSLGQLYGYTF; CDR3 DNA: TGTGCCAGCAGCTTGGGACAGCTCTATGGCTACACCTTC
clone size: many; V gene: TRBV13; D gene: TRBD1; J gene: TRBJ2-5; CDR3 protein: CASSSHRDRGETQYF; CDR3 DNA: TGTGCCAGCAGCAGTCACCGGGACAGGGGCGAGACCCAGTACTTC
clone size: many; V gene: TRBV6-1; D gene: NA; J gene: TRBJ1-1; CDR3 protein: CASSDPPLSRTEAFF; CDR3 DNA: TGTGCCAGCAGTGACCCTCCTCTTTCGAGAACTGAAGCTTTCTTT
clone size: few; V gene: TRBV7-2; D gene: NA; J gene: TRBJ1-2; CDR3 protein: CASSAGPNGYTF; CDR3 DNA: TGTGCCAGCAGCGCGGGACCTAATGGCTACACCTTC
clone size: few; V gene: TRBV6-5; D gene: TRBD2; J gene: TRBJ2-3; CDR3 protein: CASSYQRGSPGDTQYF; CDR3 DNA: TGTGCCAGCAGTTACCAGCGGGGGAGTCCAGGGGATACGCAGTATTTT
clone size: many; V gene: TRBV12-3/TRBV12-4; D gene: NA; J gene: TRBJ1-5; CDR3 protein: CASQAGLGQPQHF; CDR3 DNA: TGTGCCAGCCAGGCGGGGTTGGGTCAGCCCCAGCATTTT
clone size: NA; V gene: TRBV5-1; D gene: NA; J gene: TRBJ1-1; CDR3 protein: CASSLGAGTEAFF; CDR3 DNA: TGCGCCAGCAGCTTGGGAGCGGGTACTGAAGCTTTCTTT
clone size: NA; V gene: TRBV6-2/TRBV6-3; D gene: NA; J gene: TRBJ2-7; CDR3 protein: CASRGVAEQYF; CDR3 DNA: TGTGCCAGCAGGGGGGTTGCCGAGCAGTACTTC
clone size: NA; V gene: TRBV6-2/TRBV6-3; D gene: TRBD1; J gene: TRBJ2-7; CDR3 protein: CASSEGQVSEQYF; CDR3 DNA: TGTGCCAGCAGTGAGGGACAGGTCTCCGAGCAGTACTTC
clone size: many; V gene: TRBV7-2; D gene: TRBD1; J gene: TRBJ2-4; CDR3 protein: CASSLRQGALAKNIQYF; CDR3 DNA: TGTGCCAGCAGCCTAAGACAGGGGGCCTTAGCCAAAAACATTCAGTACTTC
clone size: many; V gene: TRBV9; D gene: NA; J gene: TRBJ2-7; CDR3 protein: CASSVAMFSYEQYF; CDR3 DNA: TGTGCCAGCAGCGTAGCGATGTTCTCCTACGAGCAGTACTTC
clone size: many; V gene: TRBV28; D gene: TRBD1; J gene: TRBJ1-1; CDR3 protein: CASSSHDRVGSPNTEAFF; CDR3 DNA: TGTGCCAGCAGCTCCCACGACAGGGTAGGATCTCCGAACACTGAAGCTTTCTTT
clone size: NA; V gene: TRBV3-1; D gene: TRBD1; J gene: TRBJ1-1; CDR3 protein: CASSQERPKRTGKYTEACF; CDR3 DNA: TGTGCCAGCAGCCAAGAGAGACCTAAAAGGACAGGGAAGTACACTGAAGCTTGCTTT
clone size: few; V gene: TRBV5-5; D gene: TRBD1; J gene: TRBJ1-1; CDR3 protein: CASSLGQGDEAFF; CDR3 DNA: TGTGCCAGCAGCTTGGGGCAGGGGGATGAAGCTTTCTTT
clone size: NA; V gene: TRBV7-3; D gene: TRBD1; J gene: TRBJ2-7; CDR3 protein: CASSPAPDRTYEQYF; CDR3 DNA: TGTGCCAGCAGCCCGGCACCGGACAGGACCTACGAGCAGTACTTC
clone size: NA; V gene: TRBV7-9; D gene: TRBD1; J gene: TRBJ1-1; CDR3 protein: CASSLLRGRITEAFF; CDR3 DNA: TGTGCCAGCAGCCTCCTCAGGGGGCGCATCACTGAAGCTTTCTTT
clone size: NA; V gene: TRBV10-3; D gene: NA; J gene: TRBJ1-1; CDR3 protein: CAIGVGDEAFF; CDR3 DNA: TGTGCCATCGGAGTGGGGGATGAAGCTTTCTTT
clone size: many; V gene: TRBV12-3/TRBV12-4; D gene: TRBD1; J gene: TRBJ2-7; CDR3 protein: CASSQQGAMKEGEQYF; CDR3 DNA: TGTGCCAGCAGCCAACAGGGGGCTATGAAGGAGGGCGAGCAGTACTTC
clone size: many; V gene: TRBV11-2; D gene: TRBD2; J gene: TRBJ2-5; CDR3 protein: CASSPGRLSGGGETQYF; CDR3 DNA: TGTGCCAGCAGCCCAGGCCGACTGTCTGGGGGGGGAGAGACCCAGTACTTC
clone size: NA; V gene: TRBV12-3/TRBV12-4; D gene: TRBD1; J gene: TRBJ1-5; CDR3 protein: CASSFQAGGDQPQHF; CDR3 DNA: TGTGCCAGCAGTTTTCAGGCAGGGGGCGATCAGCCCCAGCATTTT
clone size: many; V gene: TRBV20-1; D gene: NA; J gene: TRBJ1-1; CDR3 protein: CSARDRDREAFF; CDR3 DNA: TGCAGTGCTAGAGATCGCGACAGGGAAGCTTTCTTT
clone size: many; V gene: TRBV7-8; D gene: TRBD2; J gene: TRBJ2-4; CDR3 protein: CASSLGLARNIQYF; CDR3 DNA: TGTGCCAGCAGCCTTGGACTAGCAAGAAACATTCAGTACTTC
clone size: many; V gene: TRBV20-1; D gene: NA; J gene: TRBJ1-2; CDR3 protein: CSARGGRVWHGYTF; CDR3 DNA: TGCAGTGCTAGAGGGGGGCGGGTGTGGCATGGCTACACCTTC
clone size: NA; V gene: TRBV11-2; D gene: NA; J gene: TRBJ2-7; CDR3 protein: CASSLSQVPYEQYF; CDR3 DNA: TGTGCCAGCAGTTTGTCCCAGGTACCCTACGAGCAGTACTTC
clone size: many; V gene: TRBV7-6; D gene: NA; J gene: TRBJ1-2; CDR3 protein: CASSRLAGNGYTF; CDR3 DNA: TGTGCCAGCAGTCGCCTCGCAGGGAATGGCTACACCTTC
clone size: many; V gene: TRBV11-2; D gene: TRBD1; J gene: TRBJ1-6; CDR3 protein: CASSVTGGYNSPLHF; CDR3 DNA: TGTGCCAGCAGCGTAACAGGGGGCTATAATTCACCCCTCCACTTT
clone size: many; V gene: TRBV19; D gene: NA; J gene: TRBJ2-7; CDR3 protein: CASRRPGPFYEQYF; CDR3 DNA: TGTGCCAGTAGAAGACCGGGCCCCTTCTACGAGCAGTACTTC
clone size: NA; V gene: TRBV19; D gene: NA; J gene: TRBJ1-2; CDR3 protein: CASSSRDAGLHGYTF; CDR3 DNA: TGTGCCAGTAGTAGCCGGGACGCAGGCCTCCATGGCTACACCTTC
clone size: many; V gene: TRBV6-1; D gene: NA; J gene: TRBJ1-2; CDR3 protein: CASRFGPGTFNGYTF; CDR3 DNA: TGTGCCAGCAGGTTTGGACCGGGGACTTTCAACGGCTACACCTTC
clone size: many; V gene: TRBV6-5; D gene: NA; J gene: TRBJ1-1; CDR3 protein: CASILGPNTEAFF; CDR3 DNA: TGTGCCAGCATCCTCGGACCAAACACTGAAGCTTTCTTT
clone size: many; V gene: TRBV6-5; D gene: TRBD2; J gene: TRBJ2-7; CDR3 protein: CASRLGGGQPFGEQYF; CDR3 DNA: TGTGCCAGCAGACTCGGGGGGGGCCAACCTTTTGGCGAGCAGTACTTC
clone size: many; V gene: TRBV6-2/TRBV6-3; D gene: TRBD2; J gene: TRBJ2-4; CDR3 protein: CASSYPSAGGRVQYF; CDR3 DNA: TGTGCCAGCAGTTACCCCTCAGCGGGGGGCCGCGTTCAGTACTTC
clone size: many; V gene: TRBV27; D gene: TRBD2; J gene: TRBJ2-7; CDR3 protein: CASSLRTSGYEQYF; CDR3 DNA: TGTGCCAGCAGTTTAAGGACTAGCGGCTACGAGCAGTACTTC
clone size: NA; V gene: TRBV18; D gene: NA; J gene: TRBJ1-3; CDR3 protein: CASSPSTVSAIYF; CDR3 DNA: TGTGCCAGCTCACCAAGCACCGTCAGCGCCATATATTTT
clone size: many; V gene: TRBV6-5; D gene: TRBD1; J gene: TRBJ1-2; CDR3 protein: CASRGQGPNYGYTF; CDR3 DNA: TGTGCCAGCAGGGGACAGGGCCCCAACTATGGCTACACCTTC
clone size: many; V gene: TRBV20-1; D gene: TRBD1; J gene: TRBJ2-7; CDR3 protein: CSASRDRSYEQYF; CDR3 DNA: TGCAGTGCTAGCCGGGACAGATCCTACGAGCAGTACTTC
clone size: NA; V gene: TRBV6-1; D gene: NA; J gene: TRBJ2-7; CDR3 protein: CASSEALWAAYEQYF; CDR3 DNA: TGTGCCAGCAGTGAAGCACTGTGGGCGGCCTACGAGCAGTACTTC
clone size: many; V gene: TRBV12-3/TRBV12-4; D gene: NA; J gene: TRBJ2-7; CDR3 protein: CASSVGLFYEQYF; CDR3 DNA: TGTGCCAGCAGCGTTGGACTTTTCTACGAGCAGTACTTC
clone size: few; V gene: TRBV5-1; D gene: TRBD1; J gene: TRBJ1-1; CDR3 protein: CASSWGTGGDTEAFF; CDR3 DNA: TGCGCCAGCAGCTGGGGGACAGGAGGGGACACTGAAGCTTTCTTT
clone size: once; V gene: TRBV6-5; D gene: TRBD2; J gene: TRBJ2-5; CDR3 protein: CASRLSRGAGGPGETQYF; CDR3 DNA: TGTGCCAGCAGATTATCAAGAGGGGCGGGAGGGCCAGGAGAGACCCAGTACTTC